The 32 T cell receptor beta chains listed next were all sequenced from one sample in a study of blood T cell repertoires in COVID-19. Method: immunoSEQ multiplex PCR; TCRdb's copy keeps in-frame clones and lacks some. The repertoire holds 240,000 or so clones, with around 88% as singletons. Sequencing was done on a sample of PBMCs or T cells enriched from blood (not recorded which). The receptor set was obtained from a woman between 35 and 50 years old with acute COVID-19.

V gene TRBV9 combines with J gene TRBJ2-3, with a tentative D call TRBD2 (6 bases). This CDR3 is 15 amino acids long. CDR1 is SGDLS and CDR2 is YYNGEE in the germline V gene. The V end was cut by 6 bases, the J end by 4 bases, with 18 bases between. The CDR3, as DNA: TGTGCCAGCACCAGTAGCGGCCAATCGGCAGATACGCAGTATTTT. Amino acid sequence: CASTSSGQSADTQYF.

This clone has at least ten counts. The sample holds other DNA sequences that translate to the same CDR3. The chain is built from TRBV11-2 and TRBJ1-1; 9 bases align to TRBD1. The CDR3 contains 17 residues. Trimming cost V 5 bases and J 6 bases; bases outside gene matches: 16. Germline CDR1 is SGHAT and CDR2 is FQNNGV. In DNA, the CDR3 is TGTGCCAGCAGCAATACCGGGACAGGGAGGTTAAGGGCTGAAGCTTTCTTT. The encoded protein is CASSNTGTGRLRAEAFF.

This clone was counted once. The rearrangement uses TRBV30 and TRBJ1-2; TRBD1 aligns across 7 bases. The CDR3 is 12 residues long. Looked up from germline, CDR1 is GTSNPN and CDR2 is SVGIG (reference sequence). The V gene end was trimmed by 4 bases and the J gene end by 8 bases; junction bases not matched to a gene: 7. Here the CDR3 reads CAWTGQGQGYTF. Written as DNA, the CDR3 is TGTGCCTGGACCGGGCAGGGACAGGGCTACACCTTC.

The gene calls are TRBV12-5 and TRBJ1-1; 7 bases line up with TRBD1. After removal of 0 bases from V and 3 bases from J, the junction contained 10 bases not matched to a gene. The germline gives CDR1 LGHNT, CDR2 FRNRAP. The CDR3 runs 17 residues. CDR3 protein: CASGLVVNRGPDTEAFF. Here the CDR3 DNA reads TGTGCTAGTGGTTTGGTGGTTAACAGGGGTCCGGACACTGAAGCTTTCTTT.

This clone was seen a few times. The V and J genes are TRBV14 and TRBJ1-5, with TRBD1 matching over 11 bases. The CDR3 is made up of 19 amino acids. The ends lost 1 base at V and 7 bases at J; junction bases unmatched: 15. Germline V gives CDR1 SGHDN, CDR2 FVKESK. CDR3 coding DNA: TGTGCCAGCAGCCAAGTGAGGACAGGGGGCGCGGAGGCAACACAGCCCCAGCATTTT. This gives the protein CASSQVRTGGAEATQPQHF. Using reference TRBV14 and TRBJ1-5 for the parts outside the CDR3, the full variable domain is EAGVTQFPSHSVIEKGQTVTLRCDPISGHDNLYWYRRVMGKEIKFLLHFVKESKQDESGMPNNRFLAERTGGTYSTLKVQPAELEDSGVYFCASSQVRTGGAEATQPQHFGDGTRLSIL.

The genes are TRBV30 and TRBJ2-7, with TRBD2 matching 8 bases. Per the germline V gene, CDR1 is GTSNPN and CDR2 is SVGIG (reference sequence). This CDR3 contains 13 residues. V gave up 4 bases and J gave up 3 bases; unmatched junction bases: 5. CDR3 loop: CAWNRGGVYEQYF. The CDR3, as DNA: TGTGCCTGGAACCGGGGGGGGGTCTACGAGCAGTACTTC.

V is TRBV21-1 and J is TRBJ1-1. TRBV21-1 is shown as a pseudogene. The length of the CDR3 is 15 residues. The CDR3 loop is CASSKAGSMNTEAFF. The CDR3 DNA follows: TGTGCCAGCAGCAAAGCCGGGTCGATGAACACTGAAGCTTTCTTT.

This clone was seen only a few times. The chain couples TRBV6-5 to TRBJ2-7; 9 nucleotides match TRBD1. Germline CDR1 reads MNHEY; CDR2 reads SVGAGI. This CDR3 has 14 amino acids. V shed 6 bases and J 3 bases; nucleotides not matched to a gene: 6. For the CDR3, the DNA is TGTGCCAGCAGCTCCGACAGGGGGGGCTACGAGCAGTACTTC. It encodes CASSSDRGGYEQYF.

The rearrangement uses TRBV7-9 and TRBJ1-3, with 8 bases fitting TRBD1. The V segment lost 5 bases and the J segment 2 bases; nucleotides outside the gene matches: 5. The V gene's germline CDR1 is SEHNR and CDR2 FQNEAQ (reference sequence). The CDR3 is 15 amino acids. CDR3 loop: CASSVHRGTGNTIYF. DNA of the CDR3: TGTGCCAGCAGCGTCCACAGGGGGACTGGAAACACCATATATTTT.

This rearrangement joins TRBV27 to TRBJ1-4; 10 nucleotides align to TRBD1. V gave up 1 base and J gave up 8 bases; unmatched junction bases: 4. Per the germline V gene, CDR1 is MNHEY and CDR2 is SMNVEV (reference sequence). The CDR3 runs 15 residues. The DNA of the CDR3 is TGTGCCAGCAGTTTATTCGGACAGGGGGGGGAAAAACTGTTTTTT. This gives the protein CASSLFGQGGEKLFF. Combining the CDR3 with reference TRBV27 and TRBJ1-4 gives the whole variable domain EAQVTQNPRYLITVTGKKLTVTCSQNMNHEYMSWYRQDPGLGLRQIYYSMNVEVTDKGDVPEGYKVSRKEKRNFPLILESPSPNQTSLYFCASSLFGQGGEKLFFGSGTQLSVL.

This clone has ten or more counts. The J gene is TRBJ2-7, the V gene TRBV7-9; 9 positions agree with TRBD1. Germline V gene data show CDR1 as SEHNR and CDR2 as FQNEAQ (reference sequence). The J segment lost 4 bases and the V segment lost 5 bases, leaving 9 bases of the junction unmatched. The CDR3 covers 15 residues. The CDR3 reads CASSVTGTGWYEQYF. For the CDR3, the DNA is TGTGCCAGCAGCGTCACCGGGACAGGGTGGTACGAGCAGTACTTC. The full variable domain, its missing parts supplied by reference TRBV7-9 and TRBJ2-7, is DTGVSQNPRHKITKRGQNVTFRCDPISEHNRLYWYRQTLGQGPEFLTYFQNEAQLEKSRLLSDRFSAERPKGSFSTLEIQRTEQGDSAMYLCASSVTGTGWYEQYFGPGTRLTVT.

The chain carries TRBV11-2 and TRBJ2-2, with 8 bases identical to TRBD2. J was trimmed by 6 bases and V by 5 bases; bases with no gene match: 17. Germline V gives CDR1 SGHAT, CDR2 FQNNGV. This CDR3 has 18 residues. The CDR3 sequence: CASSIAQWAGGRPGELFF. In DNA, the CDR3 is TGTGCCAGCAGCATCGCCCAATGGGCGGGAGGCCGGCCCGGGGAGCTGTTTTTT.

The rearrangement links TRBV12-3 or TRBV12-4 to TRBJ2-1, with D perhaps matching TRBD2 (5 bases). This CDR3 has 13 residues. V lost 6 bases, J lost 5 bases, and 11 bases lay in between. The CDR3 here is CASSRTFDNEQFF. The CDR3 DNA reads TGTGCCAGCAGCCGGACTTTTGACAATGAGCAGTTCTTC.

J is TRBJ1-1 and V is TRBV29-1; weak D call: TRBD1 (6 bases). The ends were cut back, 7 bases at V and 3 bases at J, with 15 bases in the middle. The germline V gene encodes CDR1 SQVTM and CDR2 ANQGSEA. The CDR3 loop spans 13 amino acids. CDR3 coding DNA: TGCAGCGCGGACGGGGCAGGGGACACTGAAGCTTTCTTT. Its translation is CSADGAGDTEAFF.

The V and J genes are TRBV10-3 and TRBJ1-5, with no clear D. Germline assignment: CDR1 ENHRY and CDR2 SYGVKD. The CDR3 has 14 residues. Trimming took off 0 bases at V and 12 bases at J, with 15 bases between the two ends. The CDR3, as DNA: TGTGCCATCAGTGAGTCTCGGACTTTCCGGGTCCAGCATTTT. This encodes CAISESRTFRVQHF.

J is TRBJ1-5 and V is TRBV24-1; the match to TRBD1 covers 9 bases. The CDR3 covers 17 residues. Germline CDR1 and CDR2: KGHDR and SFDVKD. The junction had 8 bases not matched to a gene; V was cut back by 4 bases and J by 2 bases. CDR3 residues: CATSDTGQGYGNQPQHF. The CDR3 DNA sequence: TGTGCCACCAGTGACACGGGACAGGGTTACGGCAATCAGCCCCAGCATTTT.

The rearrangement joins TRBV6-5 to TRBJ1-2, with 7 bases matching TRBD1. There are 14 residues in the CDR3. Trimming cost V 6 bases and J 2 bases; bases outside gene matches: 6. Germline CDR1 is MNHEY and CDR2 is SVGAGI. The CDR3 DNA follows: TGTGCCAGCAGAAAAACAGGGGTCAACTATGGCTACACCTTC. Residues: CASRKTGVNYGYTF.

The chain combines TRBV6-1 with TRBJ1-3; D is uncertain. V lost 0 bases, J lost 0 bases, and 12 bases lay in between. Looked up from germline, CDR1 is MNHNS and CDR2 is SASEGT. The CDR3 is 17 amino acids. CDR3 DNA: TGTGCCAGCAGTGAAGCTTACAGAGATAGCTCTGGAAACACCATATATTTT. Translated, it gives CASSEAYRDSSGNTIYF.

The chain is built from TRBV27 and TRBJ2-3; 7 positions agree with TRBD2. The V gene's germline CDR1 is MNHEY and CDR2 SMNVEV (reference sequence). CDR3 size: 14 residues. J was trimmed by 2 bases and V by 6 bases; bases with no gene match: 5. The CDR3 spells CASRPGGPTDTQYF. In DNA form, the CDR3 reads TGTGCCAGCAGACCGGGAGGCCCCACAGATACGCAGTATTTT.

This chain links TRBV9 with TRBJ2-1; 8 nucleotides match TRBD2. The germline gives CDR1 SGDLS, CDR2 YYNGEE. V shed 4 bases, J shed 8 bases, and the junction held 11 bases outside the gene matches. The CDR3 runs 15 residues. The chain's CDR3 is CASSTLSGRGHEQFF. DNA of the CDR3: TGTGCCAGCAGCACCTTGTCCGGGAGGGGCCATGAGCAGTTCTTC.

The chain combines TRBV6-1 with TRBJ2-7, with 8 bases lining up with TRBD2. Losses at the gene ends were 3 bases for V and 2 bases for J; bases not matched to a gene: 3. CDR3 size: 14 residues. Germline CDR1 is MNHNS and CDR2 is SASEGT. In nucleotides, the CDR3 is TGTGCCAGCAGTGAGGACGGGAGGGCCTACGAGCAGTACTTC. The encoded protein is CASSEDGRAYEQYF.

The V gene is TRBV7-2, the J gene TRBJ2-7; 7 nucleotides line up with TRBD2. Trimming removed 5 bases from V and 2 bases from J; junction bases left unmatched: 3. The CDR3 is made up of 13 amino acids. Germline-derived CDR1 and CDR2 are SGHTA and FQGNSA. The CDR3 reads CASSGGRAYEQYF. CDR3 DNA: TGTGCCAGCAGCGGGGGGAGGGCCTACGAGCAGTACTTC.

V gene TRBV7-8 combines with J gene TRBJ2-3; TRBD2 matches 9 bases. CDR3 size: 15 residues. Germline V gene lookup returns CDR1 SGHVS and CDR2 FQNEAQ. V shed 4 bases and J 3 bases; nucleotides not matched to a gene: 5. CDR3 sequence: CASSYAGGGTDTQYF. CDR3 DNA sequence: TGTGCCAGCAGCTACGCGGGAGGGGGTACAGATACGCAGTATTTT.

The chain carries TRBV25-1 and TRBJ2-6; the D gene is possibly TRBD1 (7 bases). V gave up 4 bases and J gave up 1 base, with 17 bases separating them. The CDR3 runs to 18 residues. Germline V gives CDR1 MGHDK, CDR2 SYGVNS. The CDR3 reads CASSGGGTVGSGANVLTF. For the CDR3, the DNA is TGTGCCAGCAGTGGAGGCGGGACAGTGGGATCTGGGGCCAACGTCCTGACTTTC.

The gene calls are TRBV16 and TRBJ2-7; 8 bases agree with TRBD2. V shed 2 bases and J 4 bases; nucleotides not matched to a gene: 7. The CDR3 is made up of 15 amino acids. The germline V gene has CDR1 KGHSY and CDR2 FQNENV. The CDR3 bases are TGTGCCAGCAGCCAAGGGGGACTAGTCGGTTACGAGCAGTACTTC. Translation: CASSQGGLVGYEQYF. The variable domain in full, completed from reference TRBV16 and TRBJ2-7, reads GEEVAQTPKHLVRGEGQKAKLYCAPIKGHSYVFWYQQVLKNEFKFLISFQNENVFDETGMPKERFSAKCLPNSPCSLEIQATKLEDSAVYFCASSQGGLVGYEQYFGPGTRLTVT.

This clone has just one count. The chain couples TRBV9 to TRBJ2-1, with 8 bases aligning to TRBD1. Losses at the gene ends were 0 bases for V and 4 bases for J; bases not matched to a gene: 6. The germline V gene has CDR1 SGDLS and CDR2 YYNGEE. The CDR3 is made up of 16 amino acids. The CDR3 DNA reads TGTGCCAGCAGCGTAGCAGCCAGGGGGCCTTACAATGAGCAGTTCTTC. It translates to CASSVAARGPYNEQFF.

This clone has a single count. The chain has TRBV19 and TRBJ2-3; the match to TRBD2 covers 12 bases. Germline V gene data show CDR1 as LNHDA and CDR2 as SQIVND (reference sequence). There are 16 residues in the CDR3. The J segment lost 6 bases and the V segment lost 1 base, leaving 5 bases of the junction unmatched. This CDR3 reads CASSIVVTSGSDTQYF. The CDR3 DNA follows: TGTGCCAGTAGTATAGTCGTGACTAGCGGGAGCGATACGCAGTATTTT.

The V call is TRBV6-5, the J call TRBJ2-1; no firm D call. V was cut by 0 bases and J by 8 bases, with 5 bases left in between. The length of the CDR3 is 12 residues. Germline assignment: CDR1 MNHEY and CDR2 SVGAGI. CDR3 coding DNA: TGTGCCAGCAGTTACTCACGGGATGAGCAGTTCTTC. This sequence encodes CASSYSRDEQFF.

This clone was seen once. The chain employs TRBV2 and TRBJ2-7; 7 nucleotides line up with TRBD1. Germline CDR1 and CDR2: SNHLY and FYNNEI. Trimming removed 8 bases from V and 2 bases from J; junction bases left unmatched: 9. CDR3 length: 14 amino acids. The CDR3: CASVAWTGTYEQYF. DNA for the CDR3: TGTGCCAGCGTGGCGTGGACAGGAACCTACGAGCAGTACTTC.

The rearrangement joins TRBV5-1 to TRBJ2-5; 8 positions match TRBD1. V shed 2 bases, J shed 2 bases, and the junction held 11 bases outside the gene matches. The germline CDR1 and CDR2 sequences are SGHRS and YFSETQ. CDR3 length: 17 residues. CDR3 in DNA: TGCGCCAGCAGCTTCGCACAGGGGGGATTGAGACAAGAGACCCAGTACTTC. Its protein is CASSFAQGGLRQETQYF.

The table lists this clone with a count of one. This chain links TRBV5-1 with TRBJ2-5, with 9 positions matching TRBD1. The CDR3 sequence is 14 residues long. V shed 7 bases, J shed 5 bases, and the junction held 9 bases outside the gene matches. CDR1 and CDR2 from the germline V gene are SGHRS and YFSETQ. CDR3 protein: CASGGETGGETQYF. The DNA for the CDR3 is TGCGCCAGCGGGGGAGAGACAGGGGGTGAGACCCAGTACTTC.

The rearrangement joins TRBV7-3 to TRBJ2-2; a weak D match, TRBD1 (5 bases). In germline, CDR1 is SGHTA, CDR2 FQGTGA. V lost 0 bases, J lost 7 bases, and 9 bases lay in between. This CDR3 has 14 residues. CDR3 nucleotides: TGTGCCAGCAGCTTAACAGGGGTCCACGGGGAGCTGTTTTTT. This sequence encodes CASSLTGVHGELFF.